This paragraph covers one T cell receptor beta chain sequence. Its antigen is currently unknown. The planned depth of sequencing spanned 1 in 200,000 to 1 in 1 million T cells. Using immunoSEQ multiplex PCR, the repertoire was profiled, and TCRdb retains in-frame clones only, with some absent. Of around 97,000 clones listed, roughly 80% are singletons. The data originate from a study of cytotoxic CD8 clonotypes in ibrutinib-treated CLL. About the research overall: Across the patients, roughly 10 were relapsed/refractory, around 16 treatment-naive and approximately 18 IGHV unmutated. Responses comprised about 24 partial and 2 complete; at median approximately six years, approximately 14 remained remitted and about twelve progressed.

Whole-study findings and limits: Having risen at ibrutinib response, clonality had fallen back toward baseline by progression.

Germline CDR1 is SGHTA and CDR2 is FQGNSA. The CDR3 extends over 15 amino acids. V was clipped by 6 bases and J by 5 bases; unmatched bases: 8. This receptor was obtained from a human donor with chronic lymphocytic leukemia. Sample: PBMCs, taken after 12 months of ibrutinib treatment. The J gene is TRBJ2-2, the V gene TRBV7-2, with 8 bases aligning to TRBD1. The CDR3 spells CASSQQGARTGELFF. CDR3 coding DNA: TGTGCCAGCAGTCAGCAGGGGGCCCGGACCGGGGAGCTGTTTTTT.